This T cell receptor (beta chain) was found in a study of blood T cell repertoires in COVID-19. Study-wide background: Some COVID-19 samples were acute and others convalescent; all came from the United States, Italy and Spain. PBMCs, B-cell-depleted T cells, or T cells provided the cDNA or gDNA that made up the material.

CDR3 length: 22 residues. J lost 6 bases, V lost 5 bases, and 33 bases had no gene match. CDR1 is SGHVS and CDR2 is FQNEAQ in the germline V gene. Original data processing: How many nucleated cells were present was estimated from reference gene primer amplification. Data came from immunoSEQ multiplex PCR; TCRdb stores just in-frame clones and leaves some out. V and J calls plus clone size are reproduced from that table; the DNA served to infer D and trimming. The repertoire holds around 110,000 clones, with approximately 80% as singletons. The receptor was isolated from a man between 65 and 85 years old with active or convalescent COVID-19. The gene calls are TRBV7-8 and TRBJ2-7; TRBD2 matches 8 bases. The sequencing sample was made of peripheral blood. CDR3 amino acids: CASSRAWAVEGGRGGGYAEQYF. Written as DNA, the CDR3 is TGTGCCAGCAGCCGAGCGTGGGCAGTGGAGGGTGGCCGGGGGGGAGGGTACGCCGAGCAGTACTTC.